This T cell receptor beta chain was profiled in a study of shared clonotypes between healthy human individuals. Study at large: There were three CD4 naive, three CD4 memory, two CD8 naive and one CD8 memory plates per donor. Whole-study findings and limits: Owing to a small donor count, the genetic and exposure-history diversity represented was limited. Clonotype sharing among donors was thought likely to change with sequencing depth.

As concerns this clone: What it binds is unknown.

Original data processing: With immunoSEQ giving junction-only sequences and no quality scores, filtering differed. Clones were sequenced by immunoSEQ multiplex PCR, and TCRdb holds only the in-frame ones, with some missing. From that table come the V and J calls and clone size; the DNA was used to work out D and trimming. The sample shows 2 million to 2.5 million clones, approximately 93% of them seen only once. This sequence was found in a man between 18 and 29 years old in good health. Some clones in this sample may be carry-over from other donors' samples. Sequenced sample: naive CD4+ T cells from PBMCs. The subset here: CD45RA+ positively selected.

The CDR3 spells CASSFRGLGEKLFF. The CDR3, as DNA: TGTGCCAGCAGCTTCAGGGGGCTTGGGGAAAAACTGTTTTTT. This sequence joins TRBV7-2 and TRBJ1-4, with 8 bases matching TRBD1. J gave up 8 bases and V 3 bases, and 5 bases lay outside the gene matches. The germline CDR1 and CDR2 sequences are SGHTA and FQGNSA. The CDR3 runs to 14 residues.